Listed below are T cell receptor beta chains from one sample, sequenced in a study of long-term antiretroviral therapy in people with HIV. Method: immunoSEQ multiplex PCR; TCRdb's copy keeps in-frame clones and lacks some. The sample consists of about 11,000 clones, 80% to 85% of them appearing once. The source material was unsorted PBMCs, sampled 1.2 years after starting antiretroviral therapy. Receptors were obtained from a man aged 40-50 years with HIV. CDR3s include the opening cysteine and the closing phenylalanine or tryptophan. Each record gives: clone size, V gene, J gene, D gene, CDR3 DNA, CDR3 protein. A D gene is named only where the DNA matches it firmly. Not every row has a clone size; where given, it reads once, few, many or a size class.

>NA|TRBV2|TRBJ1-4|TRBD1
TGTGCCAGCAGTGTACAGGGGGCGCGTGGCGAAAAACTGTTTTTT
CASSVQGARGEKLFF
>few|TRBV5-1|TRBJ1-1|TRBD1
TGCGCCAGCAGCCTCCGGACAGGCTCGTACACTGAAGCTTTCTTT
CASSLRTGSYTEAFF
>few|TRBV28|TRBJ2-2|NA
TGTGCCAGCAGTTCGGGACTTCTCGCGAACACCGGGGAGCTGTTTTTT
CASSSGLLANTGELFF
>NA|TRBV2|TRBJ1-6|TRBD1
TGTGCCAGCAGTGCCTTCGGACAGGGTAATTCACCCCTCCACTTT
CASSAFGQGNSPLHF
>NA|TRBV6-1|TRBJ2-1|NA
TGTGCCAGCAGTGAGGCAGTCCGGGACCACTCCTACAATGAGCAGTTCTTC
CASSEAVRDHSYNEQFF
>NA|TRBV30|TRBJ1-1|TRBD1
TGTGCCTGGACACAGGGGAGGGACACTGAAGCTTTCTTT
CAWTQGRDTEAFF
>NA|TRBV9|TRBJ2-3|TRBD2
TGTGCCAGCAGCGCCGGGACTAGCGGGGGCACAGATACGCAGTATTTT
CASSAGTSGGTDTQYF
>NA|TRBV10-3|TRBJ2-7|TRBD1
TGTGCCATCAGCTCTAAGGGGACAGACTACGAGCAGTACTTC
CAISSKGTDYEQYF
>few|TRBV5-1|TRBJ2-7|NA
TGCGCCAGCAGCTTGGGGGCAGGTTACGAGCAGTACTTC
CASSLGAGYEQYF
>NA|TRBV6-1|TRBJ2-5|TRBD1
TGTGCCGCTGGCGGCAGGGGGCTAGAGACCCAGTACTTC
CAAGGRGLETQYF